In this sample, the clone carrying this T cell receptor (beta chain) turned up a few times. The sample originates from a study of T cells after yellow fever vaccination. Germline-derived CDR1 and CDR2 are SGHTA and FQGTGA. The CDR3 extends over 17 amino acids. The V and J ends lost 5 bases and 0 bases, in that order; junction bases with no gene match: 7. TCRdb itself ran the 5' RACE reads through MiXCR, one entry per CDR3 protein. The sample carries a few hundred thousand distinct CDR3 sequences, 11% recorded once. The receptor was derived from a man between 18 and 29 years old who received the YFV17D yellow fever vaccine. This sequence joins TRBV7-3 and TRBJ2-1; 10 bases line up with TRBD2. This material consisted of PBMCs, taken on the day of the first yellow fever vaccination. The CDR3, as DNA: TGTGCCAGCAGCCCTCTTAGCGGGGGGCCCTCCTACAATGAGCAGTTCTTC. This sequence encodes CASSPLSGGPSYNEQFF.